This T cell receptor beta chain is from a study of T cells after yellow fever vaccination. Study-level background: SMART-Seq v4 Ultra Low Input prepared libraries from low-cell fractions.

TCRdb passed the 5' RACE reads through MiXCR, listing each CDR3 protein once. The sample includes about 240,000 distinct CDR3 sequences, 6.9% of them seen just once. The CDR3 loop spans 15 amino acids. In germline, CDR1 is LNHDA, CDR2 SQIVND (reference sequence). Germline trimming cut 6 bases from V and 2 bases from J; bases unmatched to any gene: 7. Material: CD4+ T cells sorted from PBMCs, obtained 15 days after the yellow fever booster vaccination. The rearrangement links TRBV19 to TRBJ1-2; 9 nucleotides match TRBD1. The receptor comes from a man between 25 and 39 years old who received the YFV17D yellow fever vaccine. The CDR3 loop reads CASRATGGGNYGYTF. CDR3 nucleotides: TGTGCCAGTAGAGCAACAGGGGGCGGCAACTATGGCTACACCTTC.